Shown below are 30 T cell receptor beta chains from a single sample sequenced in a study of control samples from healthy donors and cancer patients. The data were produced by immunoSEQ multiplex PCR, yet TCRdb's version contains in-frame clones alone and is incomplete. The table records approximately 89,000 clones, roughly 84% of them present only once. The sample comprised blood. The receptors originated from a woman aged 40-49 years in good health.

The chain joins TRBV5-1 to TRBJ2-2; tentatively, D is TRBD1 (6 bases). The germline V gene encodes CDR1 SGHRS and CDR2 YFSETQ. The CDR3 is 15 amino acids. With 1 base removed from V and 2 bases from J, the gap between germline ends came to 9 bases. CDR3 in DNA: TGCGCCAGCAGCTTGCAGGGACAAAACACCGGGGAGCTGTTTTTT. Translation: CASSLQGQNTGELFF.

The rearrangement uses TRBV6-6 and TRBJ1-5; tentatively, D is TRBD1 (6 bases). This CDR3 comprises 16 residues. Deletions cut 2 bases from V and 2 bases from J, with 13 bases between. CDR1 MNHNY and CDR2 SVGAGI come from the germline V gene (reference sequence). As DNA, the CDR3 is TGTGCCAGCAGTTACGGGGCCAGGGGAGGCAATCAGCCCCAGCATTTT. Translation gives CASSYGARGGNQPQHF.

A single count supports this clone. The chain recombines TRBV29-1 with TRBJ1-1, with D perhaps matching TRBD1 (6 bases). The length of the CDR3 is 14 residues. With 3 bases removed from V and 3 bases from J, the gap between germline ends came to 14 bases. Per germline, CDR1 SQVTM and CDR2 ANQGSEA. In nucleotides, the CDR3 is TGCAGCGTTGACAACAGGGTGGGGTACACTGAAGCTTTCTTT. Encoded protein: CSVDNRVGYTEAFF.

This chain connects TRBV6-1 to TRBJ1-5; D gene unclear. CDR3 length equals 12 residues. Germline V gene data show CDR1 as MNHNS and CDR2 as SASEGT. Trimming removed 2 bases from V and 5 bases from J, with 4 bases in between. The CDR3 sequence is CASSERYQPQHF. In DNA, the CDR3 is TGTGCCAGCAGTGAAAGGTATCAGCCCCAGCATTTT.

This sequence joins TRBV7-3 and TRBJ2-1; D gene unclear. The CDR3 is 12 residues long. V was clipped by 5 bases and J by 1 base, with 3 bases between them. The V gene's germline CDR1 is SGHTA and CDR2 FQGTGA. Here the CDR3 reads CASSASYNEQFF. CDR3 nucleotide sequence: TGTGCCAGCAGCGCATCCTACAATGAGCAGTTCTTC. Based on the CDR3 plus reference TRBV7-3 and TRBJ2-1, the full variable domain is GAGVSQTPSNKVTEKGKYVELRCDPISGHTALYWYRQSLGQGPEFLIYFQGTGAADDSGLPNDRFFAVRPEGSVSTLKIQRTERGDSAVYLCASSASYNEQFFGPGTRLTVL.

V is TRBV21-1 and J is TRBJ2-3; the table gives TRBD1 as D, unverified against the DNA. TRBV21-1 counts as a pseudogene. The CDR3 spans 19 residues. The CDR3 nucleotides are TGTGCCAGCAGCAAGCTAAGTGGTCGGGACACCGAAAGCACAGATACGCAGTATTTT. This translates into CASSKLSGRDTESTDTQYF.

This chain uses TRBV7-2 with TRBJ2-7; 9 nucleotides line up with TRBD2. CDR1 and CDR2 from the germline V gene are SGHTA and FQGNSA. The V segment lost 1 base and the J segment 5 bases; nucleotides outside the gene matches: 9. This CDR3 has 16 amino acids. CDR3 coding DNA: TGTGCCAGCAGCTTAGTTCTTGCGGGGGGGCAGAACGAGCAGTACTTC. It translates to CASSLVLAGGQNEQYF.

The CDR3 region is CASSYLRGLAGGPPNTGELFF. CDR3 sequence (DNA): TGTGCCAGCAGTTACCTCCGGGGACTAGCGGGGGGGCCCCCGAACACCGGGGAGCTGTTTTTT. The rearrangement uses TRBV6-2 or TRBV6-3 and TRBJ2-2; 16 bases match TRBD2. CDR3 length: 21 residues. The V gene end was trimmed by 2 bases and the J gene end by 0 bases; junction bases not matched to a gene: 9. In germline, CDR1 is MNHEY, CDR2 SVGEGT.

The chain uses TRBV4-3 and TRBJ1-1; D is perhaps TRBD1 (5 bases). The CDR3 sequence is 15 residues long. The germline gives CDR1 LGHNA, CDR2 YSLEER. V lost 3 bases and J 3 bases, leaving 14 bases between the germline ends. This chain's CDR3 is CASSHTEGADTEAFF. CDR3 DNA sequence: TGCGCCAGCAGCCACACGGAAGGGGCCGACACTGAAGCTTTCTTT.

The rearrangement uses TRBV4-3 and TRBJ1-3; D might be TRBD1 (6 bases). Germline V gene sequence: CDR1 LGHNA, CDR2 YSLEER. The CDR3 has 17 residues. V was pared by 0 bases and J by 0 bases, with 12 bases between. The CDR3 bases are TGCGCCAGCAGCCAAGATGAAAGGGGGGGCTCTGGAAACACCATATATTTT. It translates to CASSQDERGGSGNTIYF.

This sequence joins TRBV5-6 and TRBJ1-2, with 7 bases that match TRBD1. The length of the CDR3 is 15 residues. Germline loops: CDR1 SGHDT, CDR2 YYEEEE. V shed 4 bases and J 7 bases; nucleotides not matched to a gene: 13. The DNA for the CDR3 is TGTGCCAGCAGCAGAGGACAGGCGGGAGGGGTTGGCTACACCTTC. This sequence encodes CASSRGQAGGVGYTF.

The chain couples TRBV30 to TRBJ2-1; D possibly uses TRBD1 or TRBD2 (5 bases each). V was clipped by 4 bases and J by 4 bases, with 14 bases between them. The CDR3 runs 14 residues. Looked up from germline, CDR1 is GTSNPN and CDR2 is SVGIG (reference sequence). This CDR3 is CAWKHFEGYNEQFF. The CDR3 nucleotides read TGTGCCTGGAAACATTTTGAGGGGTACAATGAGCAGTTCTTC. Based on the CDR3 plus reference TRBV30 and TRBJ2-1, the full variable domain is SQTIHQWPATLVQPVGSPLSLECTVEGTSNPNLYWYRQAAGRGLQLLFYSVGIGQISSEVPQNLSASRPQDRQFILSSKKLLLSDSGFYLCAWKHFEGYNEQFFGPGTRLTVL.

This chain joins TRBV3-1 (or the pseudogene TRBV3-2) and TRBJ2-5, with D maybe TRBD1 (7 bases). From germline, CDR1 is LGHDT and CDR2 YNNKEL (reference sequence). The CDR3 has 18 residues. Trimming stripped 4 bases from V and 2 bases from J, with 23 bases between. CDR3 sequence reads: CASSLPGLRRGQQETQYF. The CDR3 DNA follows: TGTGCCAGCAGCCTCCCAGGTTTAAGGAGGGGACAGCAAGAGACCCAGTACTTC.

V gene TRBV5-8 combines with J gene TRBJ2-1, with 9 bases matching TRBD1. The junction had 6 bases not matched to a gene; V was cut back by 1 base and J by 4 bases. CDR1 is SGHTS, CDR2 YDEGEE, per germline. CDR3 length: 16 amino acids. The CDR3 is CASSLMGQGYYNEQFF. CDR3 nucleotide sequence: TGTGCCAGCAGCTTGATGGGACAGGGCTATTACAATGAGCAGTTCTTC.

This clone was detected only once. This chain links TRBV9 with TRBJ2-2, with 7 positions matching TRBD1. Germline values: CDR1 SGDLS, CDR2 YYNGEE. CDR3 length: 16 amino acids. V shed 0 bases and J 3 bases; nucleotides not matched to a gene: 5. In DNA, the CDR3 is TGTGCCAGCAGCGTAGTCGCGACAGGGTACACCGGGGAGCTGTTTTTT. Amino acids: CASSVVATGYTGELFF.

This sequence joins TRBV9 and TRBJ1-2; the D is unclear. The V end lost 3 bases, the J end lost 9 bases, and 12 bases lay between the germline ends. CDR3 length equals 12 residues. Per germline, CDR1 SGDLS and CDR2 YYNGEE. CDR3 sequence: CASSADRLRYTF. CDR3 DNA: TGTGCCAGCAGCGCCGACCGCCTCCGCTACACCTTC. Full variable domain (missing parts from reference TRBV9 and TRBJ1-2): DSGVTQTPKHLITATGQRVTLRCSPRSGDLSVYWYQQSLDQGLQFLIQYYNGEERAKGNILERFSAQQFPDLHSELNLSSLELGDSALYFCASSADRLRYTFGSGTRLTVV.

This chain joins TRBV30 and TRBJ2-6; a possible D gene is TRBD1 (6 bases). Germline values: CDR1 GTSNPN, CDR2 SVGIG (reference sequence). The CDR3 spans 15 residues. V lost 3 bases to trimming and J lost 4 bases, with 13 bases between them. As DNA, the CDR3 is TGTGCCTGGAGGACAGGATTATCGGGGGCCAACGTCCTGACTTTC. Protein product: CAWRTGLSGANVLTF.

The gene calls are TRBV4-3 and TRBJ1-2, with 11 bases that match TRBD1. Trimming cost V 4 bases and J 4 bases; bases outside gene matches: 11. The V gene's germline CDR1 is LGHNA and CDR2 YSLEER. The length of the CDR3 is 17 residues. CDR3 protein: CASSPGQGGVLTYGYTF. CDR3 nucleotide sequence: TGCGCCAGCAGCCCGGGACAGGGGGGCGTTCTTACCTATGGCTACACCTTC.

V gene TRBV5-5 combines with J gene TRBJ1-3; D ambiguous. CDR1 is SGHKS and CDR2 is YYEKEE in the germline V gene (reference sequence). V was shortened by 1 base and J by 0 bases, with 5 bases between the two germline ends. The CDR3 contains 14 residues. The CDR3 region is CASSLTDSGNTIYF. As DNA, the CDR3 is TGTGCCAGCAGCTTGACAGACTCTGGAAACACCATATATTTT.

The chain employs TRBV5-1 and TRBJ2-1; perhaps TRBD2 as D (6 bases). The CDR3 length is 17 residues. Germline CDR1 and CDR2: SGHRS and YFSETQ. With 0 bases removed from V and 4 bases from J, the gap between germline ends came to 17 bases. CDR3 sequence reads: CASSLARWRVQYNEQFF. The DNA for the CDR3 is TGCGCCAGCAGCTTGGCCCGGTGGAGGGTCCAGTACAATGAGCAGTTCTTC.

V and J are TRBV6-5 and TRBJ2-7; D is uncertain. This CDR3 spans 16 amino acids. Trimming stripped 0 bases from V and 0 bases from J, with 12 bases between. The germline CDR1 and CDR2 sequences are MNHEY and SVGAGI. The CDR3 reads CASSYSARTPSYEQYF. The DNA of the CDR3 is TGTGCCAGCAGTTACTCGGCAAGAACCCCCTCCTACGAGCAGTACTTC.

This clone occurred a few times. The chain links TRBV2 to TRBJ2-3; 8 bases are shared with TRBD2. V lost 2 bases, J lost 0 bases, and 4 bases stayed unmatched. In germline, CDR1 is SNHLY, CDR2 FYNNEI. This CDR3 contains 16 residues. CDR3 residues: CASSEMAGGSTDTQYF. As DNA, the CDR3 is TGTGCCAGCAGTGAAATGGCGGGGGGCAGCACAGATACGCAGTATTTT.

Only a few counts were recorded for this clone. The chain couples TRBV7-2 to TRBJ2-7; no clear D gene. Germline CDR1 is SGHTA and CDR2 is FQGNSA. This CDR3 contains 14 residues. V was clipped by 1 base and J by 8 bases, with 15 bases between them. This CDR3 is CASSLEQRSPKQYF. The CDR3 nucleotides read TGTGCCAGCAGCTTAGAACAGAGGTCGCCCAAGCAGTACTTC.

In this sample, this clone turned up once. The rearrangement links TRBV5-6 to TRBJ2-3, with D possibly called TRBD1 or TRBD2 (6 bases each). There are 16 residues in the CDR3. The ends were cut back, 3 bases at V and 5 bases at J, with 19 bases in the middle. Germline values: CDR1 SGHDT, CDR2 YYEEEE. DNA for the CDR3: TGTGCCAGCAGCTGGAACGGGGGCGCCGGAGAAGATACGCAGTATTTT. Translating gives CASSWNGGAGEDTQYF.

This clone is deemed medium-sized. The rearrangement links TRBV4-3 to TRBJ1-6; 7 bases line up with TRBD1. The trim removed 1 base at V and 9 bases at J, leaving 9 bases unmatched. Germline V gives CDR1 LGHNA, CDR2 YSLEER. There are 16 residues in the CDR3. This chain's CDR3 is CASSQATDRESSPLHF. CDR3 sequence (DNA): TGCGCCAGCAGCCAAGCAACTGACAGGGAGAGTTCACCCCTCCACTTT.

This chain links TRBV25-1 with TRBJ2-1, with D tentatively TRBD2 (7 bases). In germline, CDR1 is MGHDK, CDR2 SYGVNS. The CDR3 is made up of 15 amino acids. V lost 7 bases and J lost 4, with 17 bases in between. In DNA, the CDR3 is TGTGCCAGCACTGTTCCGGGGGGCTCGTACAATGAGCAGTTCTTC. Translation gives CASTVPGGSYNEQFF.

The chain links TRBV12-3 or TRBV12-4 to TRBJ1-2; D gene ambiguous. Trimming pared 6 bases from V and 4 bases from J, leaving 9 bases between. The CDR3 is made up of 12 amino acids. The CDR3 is CASSTRAYGYTF. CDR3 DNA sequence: TGTGCCAGCAGCACGAGGGCCTATGGCTACACCTTC.

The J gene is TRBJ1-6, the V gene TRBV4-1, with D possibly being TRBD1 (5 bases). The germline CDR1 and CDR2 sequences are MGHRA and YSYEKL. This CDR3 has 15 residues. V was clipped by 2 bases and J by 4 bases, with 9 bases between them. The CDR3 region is CASSQSGLYNSPLHF. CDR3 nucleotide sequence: TGCGCCAGCAGCCAATCAGGGTTGTATAATTCACCCCTCCACTTT.

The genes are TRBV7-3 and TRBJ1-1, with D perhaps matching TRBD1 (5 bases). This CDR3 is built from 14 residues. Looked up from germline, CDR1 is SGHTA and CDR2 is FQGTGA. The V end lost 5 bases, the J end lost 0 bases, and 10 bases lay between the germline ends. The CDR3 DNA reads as TGTGCCAGCAGCCCCGAGGGGTTGAACACTGAAGCTTTCTTT. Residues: CASSPEGLNTEAFF.

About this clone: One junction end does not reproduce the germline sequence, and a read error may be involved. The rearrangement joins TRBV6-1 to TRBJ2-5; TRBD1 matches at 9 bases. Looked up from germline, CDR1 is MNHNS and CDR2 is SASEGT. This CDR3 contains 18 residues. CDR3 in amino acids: CASSEAVWGGTGTEAQYF. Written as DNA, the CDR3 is TGTGCCAGCAGTGAAGCTGTATGGGGAGGGACAGGGACAGAGGCCCAGTACTTC.